The sequence of this TCR beta chain was determined in a study of T cell responses to AZD1222 COVID-19 vaccine. General study results and limits: Researchers report vaccine-associated CD4 TCRs spanning spike, with dominance at 160-218 and 743-854.

A remark on this clone: Its specificity is unknown.

V was pared by 6 bases and J by 4 bases, with 11 bases between. Germline V lookup: CDR1 MRHNA, CDR2 SNTAGT. CDR3 length equals 13 residues. This table comes from immunoSEQ multiplex PCR, and its TCRdb copy is limited to in-frame clones, with some not included. The sample lists tens of thousands of clones, approximately 90% occurring once. V usage is TRBV6-4 and J usage is TRBJ2-3, with a tentative D call TRBD2 (6 bases). The source was peripheral blood, collected on day 0 of AZD1222 vaccination. The sequence came from an adult in good health. The CDR3 spells CASSAGSPDTQYF. CDR3 DNA: TGTGCCAGCAGCGCCGGGAGCCCAGATACGCAGTATTTT.